These 30 T cell receptor beta chains share one sample of origin, sequenced in a study of blood T cell repertoires in COVID-19. Generated by immunoSEQ multiplex PCR, the TCRdb table keeps only in-frame clones and is missing some. Here the sample spans roughly 220,000 clones, approximately 84% being singletons. The specimen sequenced was PBMCs or T cells enriched from blood (not recorded which). Receptors were obtained from a man aged 35 to 55 who had recovered from COVID-19.

The chain couples TRBV5-1 to TRBJ1-3; possibly TRBD1 for D (5 bases). Trimming removed 2 bases at V and 0 bases at J, with 12 bases between. CDR3 size: 16 residues. Germline V gene sequence: CDR1 SGHRS, CDR2 YFSETQ. The CDR3 reads CASSFNAGTSGNTIYF. The DNA of the CDR3 is TGCGCCAGCAGCTTTAACGCGGGGACCTCTGGAAACACCATATATTTT.

The V gene is TRBV18, the J gene TRBJ2-6; possibly TRBD1 for D (6 bases). CDR1 KGHSH and CDR2 LQKENI come from the germline V gene. This CDR3 region has 16 residues. With 3 bases removed from V and 0 bases from J, the gap between germline ends came to 9 bases. The CDR3 DNA reads TGTGCCAGCTCACCGCAGGGGATCTCTGGGGCCAACGTCCTGACTTTC. It codes for CASSPQGISGANVLTF.

V and J are TRBV9 and TRBJ2-5; D is unresolved. The CDR3 is 14 amino acids. V shed 4 bases and J shed 1 base, with 11 bases lying between them. Germline lookup yields CDR1 SGDLS and CDR2 YYNGEE. This chain's CDR3 is CASSHGVVQETQYF. The CDR3 DNA is TGTGCCAGCAGCCACGGAGTGGTCCAAGAGACCCAGTACTTC.

This clone was observed many times. V and J are TRBV27 and TRBJ1-1, with TRBD1 identical over 8 bases. With 0 bases clipped from V and 5 bases from J, the junction kept 5 bases outside the gene matches. The germline gives CDR1 MNHEY, CDR2 SMNVEV (reference sequence). This CDR3 contains 15 residues. The CDR3 loop reads CASSLSRGLGTEAFF. The CDR3 bases are TGTGCCAGCAGTTTATCCAGGGGGCTCGGGACTGAAGCTTTCTTT.

The rearrangement uses TRBV2 and TRBJ1-5, with TRBD1 matching 9 bases. After removal of 6 bases from V and 6 bases from J, the junction contained 6 bases not matched to a gene. The germline V gene encodes CDR1 SNHLY and CDR2 FYNNEI. The CDR3 length is 14 residues. The CDR3 bases are TGTGCCAGCAGGGGGGACAGGGTGGGTCAGCCCCAGCATTTT. Protein sequence: CASRGDRVGQPQHF.

J is TRBJ1-1 and V is TRBV7-8, with D perhaps TRBD1 (5 bases). There are 15 residues in the CDR3. Trimming removed 4 bases at V and 6 bases at J, with 18 bases between. Germline CDR1 SGHVS, CDR2 FQNEAQ. In nucleotides, the CDR3 is TGTGCCAGCAGCTCCCCTCGGGGGGATCGGGCTGAAGCTTTCTTT. This codes for CASSSPRGDRAEAFF.

This chain uses TRBV18 with TRBJ2-7; D might be TRBD2 (6 bases). This CDR3 contains 14 residues. V lost 8 bases to trimming and J lost 0 bases, with 14 bases between them. Germline values: CDR1 KGHSH, CDR2 LQKENI. CDR3 nucleotides: TGTGCCAGCCACTCGGGGGTGAGCTCCTACGAGCAGTACTTC. Translating it yields CASHSGVSSYEQYF.

The gene calls are TRBV5-1 and TRBJ2-6, with D possibly TRBD1 on 6 matching bases. The CDR3 spans 14 residues. V was trimmed by 7 bases and J by 4 bases, leaving 12 bases between them. Per the germline V gene, CDR1 is SGHRS and CDR2 is YFSETQ. The CDR3 loop reads CASFDRLGANVLTF. As DNA, the CDR3 is TGCGCCAGCTTTGACAGGTTAGGGGCCAACGTCCTGACTTTC.

The V call is TRBV11-2, the J call TRBJ2-7, with D maybe TRBD1 (6 bases). V was pared by 2 bases and J by 6 bases, with 14 bases between. The CDR3 consists of 14 residues. Germline lookup yields CDR1 SGHAT and CDR2 FQNNGV. The CDR3 loop reads CASSLPGHLPEQYF. CDR3 coding DNA: TGTGCCAGCAGCTTACCGGGACATCTTCCCGAGCAGTACTTC.

Comment on this clone: This CDR3 is also generated by other DNA sequences in the sample. This sequence joins TRBV2 and TRBJ2-7; the D gene is possibly TRBD2 (6 bases). The germline V gene has CDR1 SNHLY and CDR2 FYNNEI. Between the trimmed V and J ends, which lost 6 bases and 4 bases, there was a span of 13 bases. This CDR3 contains 13 residues. CDR3 DNA sequence: TGTGCCAGCAGGGAGGGGCAGGAGTACGAGCAGTACTTC. It encodes CASREGQEYEQYF.

Only one count was recorded for this clone. The V and J genes are TRBV5-4 and TRBJ2-3, with D possibly matching TRBD2 (6 bases). The CDR3 is 16 amino acids. V was pared by 4 bases and J by 0 bases, with 15 bases between. Germline-derived CDR1 and CDR2 are SGHNT and YYREEE (reference sequence). In DNA, the CDR3 is TGTGCCAGCAGCGCCCGACTAGAGGGGAGCACAGATACGCAGTATTTT. Amino acids: CASSARLEGSTDTQYF.

V is TRBV7-2 and J is TRBJ1-1; 8 nucleotides line up with TRBD1. The V gene's germline CDR1 is SGHTA and CDR2 FQGNSA. V trimming: 1 base; J trimming: 10 bases; junction bases outside the gene matches: 17. The CDR3 length is 17 residues. The CDR3 region is CASSLGRTGTGGGPAFF. CDR3 DNA: TGTGCCAGCAGCTTAGGAAGGACAGGGACCGGCGGTGGGCCAGCTTTCTTT.

This chain joins TRBV2 and TRBJ2-7; D may be TRBD1 (5 bases). Trimming took 6 bases from V and 3 from J, leaving 9 bases between them. The CDR3 consists of 12 residues. Germline V gives CDR1 SNHLY, CDR2 FYNNEI. The DNA of the CDR3 is TGTGCCAGCAGGACAGCCTACTACGAGCAGTACTTC. It specifies CASRTAYYEQYF.

With regard to this clone: Other DNA sequences within the sample encode an identical CDR3. V is TRBV5-6 and J is TRBJ2-7, with TRBD1 matching 8 bases. The CDR3 is 15 residues long. Germline CDR1 reads SGHDT; CDR2 reads YYEEEE. V shed 0 bases and J 2 bases; nucleotides not matched to a gene: 4. The CDR3 DNA is TGTGCCAGCAGCTTGGTTACAGGGGGTACCTACGAGCAGTACTTC. Its protein is CASSLVTGGTYEQYF.

Concerning this clone itself: The same CDR3 also results from other DNA sequences found in this sample. J is TRBJ2-3 and V is TRBV5-8; D remains ambiguous. Germline V gene data show CDR1 as SGHTS and CDR2 as YDEGEE. The CDR3 is made up of 13 amino acids. Trimming took off 0 bases at V and 3 bases at J, with 5 bases between the two ends. The CDR3 bases are TGTGCCAGCAGCTTGGTCGGGACAGATACGCAGTATTTT. The encoded protein is CASSLVGTDTQYF.

The genes are TRBV19 and TRBJ1-1; TRBD1 matches 9 bases. CDR1 LNHDA and CDR2 SQIVND come from the germline V gene (reference sequence). After removal of 6 bases from V and 3 bases from J, the junction contained 8 bases not matched to a gene. CDR3 length: 15 amino acids. For the CDR3, the DNA is TGTGCCAGTAGCAATAGACAGGGGGGATACACTGAAGCTTTCTTT. Amino acids: CASSNRQGGYTEAFF.

Here the CDR3 DNA reads TGTGCCAGCTCTAGCGGGGGGGCCTTTTACAATGAGCAGTTCTTC. Its translation is CASSSGGAFYNEQFF. The V call is TRBV6-5, the J call TRBJ2-1, with TRBD2 matching 12 bases. Trimming took 8 bases from V and 4 from J; bases not matched to a gene: 6. The V gene's germline CDR1 is MNHEY and CDR2 SVGAGI. The CDR3 length is 15 residues.

This clone was observed a few times. This rearrangement joins TRBV3-1 (or the pseudogene TRBV3-2) to TRBJ2-7, with 7 bases fitting TRBD1. The CDR3 has 13 residues. Germline CDR1 and CDR2: LGHDT and YNNKEL (reference sequence). The ends lost 4 bases at V and 5 bases at J; junction bases unmatched: 5. CDR3 amino acids: CASSRQGWDEQYF. CDR3 DNA: TGTGCCAGCAGCCGACAGGGCTGGGACGAGCAGTACTTC.

The chain combines TRBV7-2 with TRBJ1-1, with a tentative D call TRBD1 (5 bases). In germline, CDR1 is SGHTA, CDR2 FQGNSA. V dropped 5 bases and J dropped 3 bases, with 13 bases sitting between them. The CDR3 runs to 14 residues. The CDR3 sequence is CASSPHEGDTEAFF. CDR3 sequence (DNA): TGTGCCAGCAGCCCCCACGAAGGGGACACTGAAGCTTTCTTT.

This chain joins TRBV7-3 and TRBJ2-3; no clear D gene. CDR1 is SGHTA, CDR2 FQGTGA, per germline. This CDR3 has 14 amino acids. With 2 bases removed from V and 1 base from J, the gap between germline ends came to 7 bases. The DNA for the CDR3 is TGTGCCAGCAGCTTATTTAGTGGCACAGATACGCAGTATTTT. Translating gives CASSLFSGTDTQYF.

V gene TRBV11-2 combines with J gene TRBJ2-2, with 7 positions matching TRBD1. This CDR3 is 16 amino acids long. Per the germline V gene, CDR1 is SGHAT and CDR2 is FQNNGV. Unmatched junction bases numbered 8, after V lost 5 bases and J lost 2 bases. The CDR3 region is CASSRTGTANTGELFF. DNA of the CDR3: TGTGCCAGCAGCCGTACCGGGACAGCAAACACCGGGGAGCTGTTTTTT.

The genes are TRBV28 and TRBJ2-3, with D uncertain. Looked up from germline, CDR1 is MDHEN and CDR2 is SYDVKM. The CDR3 loop spans 12 amino acids. V dropped 6 bases and J dropped 2 bases, with 6 bases sitting between them. The CDR3 DNA reads as TGTGCCAGCAGCGAGTCCACAGATACGCAGTATTTT. This codes for CASSESTDTQYF. Complete variable domain (other parts from reference TRBV28 and TRBJ2-3): DVKVTQSSRYLVKRTGEKVFLECVQDMDHENMFWYRQDPGLGLRLIYFSYDVKMKEKGDIPEGYSVSREKKERFSLILESASTNQTSMYLCASSESTDTQYFGPGTRLTVL.

This chain joins TRBV28 and TRBJ1-1; TRBD1 matches 9 bases. The CDR3 loop spans 17 amino acids. CDR1 is MDHEN, CDR2 SYDVKM, per germline. Unmatched junction bases numbered 12, after V lost 3 bases and J lost 4 bases. CDR3 loop: CASSFLRGTGRSTEAFF. CDR3 coding DNA: TGTGCCAGCAGTTTTCTGAGGGGGACAGGGCGTTCCACTGAAGCTTTCTTT.

This clone has a single count. V and J are TRBV5-4 and TRBJ2-3; D ambiguous. CDR1 SGHNT and CDR2 YYREEE come from the germline V gene (reference sequence). CDR3 size: 14 residues. V gave up 3 bases and J gave up 4 bases, with 12 bases separating them. The CDR3 nucleotides read TGTGCCAGCAGCTCCGGGTCTTCCCCAGATACGCAGTATTTT. This translates into CASSSGSSPDTQYF.

V gene TRBV7-2 combines with J gene TRBJ2-1, with D tentatively TRBD2 (5 bases). This CDR3 spans 13 amino acids. Germline V gene lookup returns CDR1 SGHTA and CDR2 FQGNSA. V was cut by 6 bases and J by 5 bases, with 11 bases left in between. CDR3 nucleotide sequence: TGTGCCAGCAGTCTAGCCAGAGACAATGAGCAGTTCTTC. It encodes CASSLARDNEQFF.

This clone was seen a handful of times. Written as DNA, the CDR3 is TGTGCCAGCAGCCCACAAACCGGGGGCACTGAAGCTTTCTTT. It translates to CASSPQTGGTEAFF. J is TRBJ1-1 and V is TRBV11-2, with a possible D match to TRBD1 (5 bases). In germline, CDR1 is SGHAT, CDR2 FQNNGV. The length of the CDR3 is 14 residues. Between the trimmed V and J ends, which lost 5 bases and 4 bases, there was a span of 14 bases.

J is TRBJ2-1 and V is TRBV4-1; the D gene is possibly TRBD1 (6 bases). CDR3 length: 15 residues. Trimming removed 0 bases at V and 9 bases at J, with 15 bases between. CDR1 is MGHRA and CDR2 is YSYEKL in the germline V gene. CDR3 nucleotides: TGCGCCAGCAGCCAAGACCCAGGGGCCGTGGGTGAGCAGTTCTTC. It encodes CASSQDPGAVGEQFF.

The J gene is TRBJ1-6, the V gene TRBV5-6, with TRBD1 matching 9 bases. The CDR3 covers 15 residues. The V segment lost 0 bases and the J segment 8 bases; nucleotides outside the gene matches: 3. The V gene's germline CDR1 is SGHDT and CDR2 YYEEEE. The CDR3 region is CASSLAGTGYSPLHF. Here the CDR3 DNA reads TGTGCCAGCAGCTTGGCGGGGACAGGGTATTCACCCCTCCACTTT.

The rearrangement uses TRBV28 and TRBJ1-4; unclear D gene. CDR1 MDHEN and CDR2 SYDVKM come from the germline V gene. The CDR3 covers 12 residues. V lost 6 bases to trimming and J lost 8 bases, with 10 bases between them. The CDR3 here is CASSRVAEKLFF. The CDR3 bases are TGTGCCAGCAGCCGGGTCGCCGAAAAACTGTTTTTT.

The V and J genes are TRBV2 and TRBJ2-3, with 10 bases identical to TRBD1. Unmatched junction bases numbered 6, after V lost 5 bases and J lost 4 bases. The CDR3 runs 15 residues. Germline V gene sequence: CDR1 SNHLY, CDR2 FYNNEI. CDR3 protein: CASSWDRGGADTQYF. DNA of the CDR3: TGTGCCAGCAGTTGGGACAGGGGAGGGGCAGATACGCAGTATTTT.